A single sample gave rise to the 22 T cell receptor beta chains below, sequenced in a study of neurological immune-mediated disorders. Specified time point: longitudinal time-point 3. TCRdb re-called the 5' RACE reads with MiXCR, one entry per CDR3 protein. The table has 85,000 to 110,000 distinct CDR3 sequences, about 10% seen once; the top ten hold around 3.1%. Sequencing used PBMCs. The receptor set was obtained from a female donor with HTLV-1-associated myelopathy (HAM/TSP).

This clonotype was picked up many times. J is TRBJ1-4 and V is TRBV20-1; D is uncertain. CDR1 DFQATT and CDR2 SNEGSKA come from the germline V gene (reference sequence). The CDR3 is 13 residues long. V shed 0 bases and J shed 10 bases, with 12 bases lying between them. In DNA, the CDR3 is TGCAGTGCTAGAGAAGATAGAGTGGGAAAACTGTTTTTT. It encodes CSAREDRVGKLFF.

Ten or more counts support this clonotype. The V and J genes are TRBV20-1 and TRBJ1-6; no clear D. Trimming removed 5 bases at V and 3 bases at J, with 14 bases between. Germline V gene data show CDR1 as DFQATT and CDR2 as SNEGSKA (reference sequence). The CDR3 totals 15 residues. CDR3: CSAVKRALYNSPLHF. Here the CDR3 DNA reads TGCAGTGCTGTCAAAAGGGCCCTCTATAATTCACCCCTCCACTTT.

This clonotype was detected ten times or more. This chain uses TRBV9 with TRBJ2-7, with TRBD1 identical over 8 bases. The CDR3 has 15 residues. Germline V lookup: CDR1 SGDLS, CDR2 YYNGEE. The J segment lost 3 bases and the V segment lost 0 bases, leaving 5 bases of the junction unmatched. The CDR3 sequence is CASSVGQGSGYEQYF. The CDR3 nucleotides are TGTGCCAGCAGCGTAGGACAGGGGTCCGGCTACGAGCAGTACTTC. The entire variable domain, with the rest obtained from reference TRBV9 and TRBJ2-7, is as follows: DSGVTQTPKHLITATGQRVTLRCSPRSGDLSVYWYQQSLDQGLQFLIQYYNGEERAKGNILERFSAQQFPDLHSELNLSSLELGDSALYFCASSVGQGSGYEQYFGPGTRLTVT.

This clonotype was counted at least ten times. The V gene is TRBV11-2, the J gene TRBJ2-3, with D possibly TRBD2 on 6 matching bases. V lost 5 bases, J lost 1 base, and 22 bases lay in between. The CDR3 sequence is 18 residues long. Germline CDR1 is SGHAT and CDR2 is FQNNGV. CDR3 DNA: TGTGCCAGCAGCACCGGGACTGTAGTTGGCTCGGGCACAGATACGCAGTATTTT. Its protein is CASSTGTVVGSGTDTQYF.

This clonotype was seen repeatedly, ten times or more. V is TRBV7-2 and J is TRBJ2-5, with D tentatively TRBD1 or TRBD2 (5 bases each). Trimming pared 4 bases from V and 5 bases from J, leaving 5 bases between. Germline V gives CDR1 SGHTA, CDR2 FQGNSA. The CDR3 has 11 residues. CDR3 protein: CASSWGETQYF. CDR3 DNA sequence: TGTGCCAGCAGCTGGGGGGAGACCCAGTACTTC.

V gene TRBV20-1 combines with J gene TRBJ2-7; D remains unclear. Germline lookup yields CDR1 DFQATT and CDR2 SNEGSKA (reference sequence). Deletions cut 2 bases from V and 2 bases from J, with 4 bases between. The CDR3 sequence is 11 residues long. The CDR3 DNA reads as TGCAGTGCTAGAAACACCTACGAGCAGTACTTC. Protein sequence: CSARNTYEQYF.

This clonotype was observed many times. The chain joins TRBV5-1 to TRBJ2-7, with D perhaps being TRBD1 or TRBD2 (7 bases each). CDR3 length: 15 amino acids. Deletions cut 0 bases from V and 7 bases from J, with 17 bases between. Germline CDR1 is SGHRS and CDR2 is YFSETQ. CDR3 protein: CASSLDPAGGGEQYF. The CDR3 DNA is TGCGCCAGCAGCTTGGACCCGGCAGGGGGGGGTGAGCAGTACTTC.

This clonotype showed up many times. The J gene is TRBJ1-1, the V gene TRBV5-1; unclear D gene. V lost 3 bases to trimming and J lost 5 bases, with 14 bases between them. The CDR3 runs to 14 residues. Germline V lookup: CDR1 SGHRS, CDR2 YFSETQ. The CDR3 spells CASSSGGASTEAFF. Written as DNA, the CDR3 is TGCGCCAGCAGCTCCGGAGGAGCGTCGACTGAAGCTTTCTTT.

This clonotype was recorded at least ten times. The chain has TRBV28 and TRBJ1-2; D gene uncertain. The CDR3 totals 11 residues. Trimming shortened V by 5 bases and J by 7 bases, and 8 bases separated the two germline ends. The V gene's germline CDR1 is MDHEN and CDR2 SYDVKM. CDR3 nucleotides: TGTGCCAGCAGTCGGCAGCTTGGCTACACCTTC. Amino acids: CASSRQLGYTF.

At least ten counts were recorded for this clonotype. The chain employs TRBV7-3 and TRBJ1-2; 8 bases match TRBD1. This CDR3 is built from 14 residues. J was trimmed by 9 bases and V by 5 bases; bases with no gene match: 11. Germline values: CDR1 SGHTA, CDR2 FQGTGA. The CDR3 region has the DNA TGTGCCAGCAGCCTCGAACAGGGGGTGGGGAGCTACACCTTC. Translation gives CASSLEQGVGSYTF.

This chain connects TRBV10-2 to TRBJ2-2; D gene uncertain. This CDR3 is built from 15 residues. With 5 bases removed from V and 1 base from J, the gap between germline ends came to 11 bases. The V gene's germline CDR1 is WSHSY and CDR2 SAAADI. CDR3 coding DNA: TGCGCCAGCAGTCTCAAAACAGTGAACACCGGGGAGCTGTTTTTT. It is translated as CASSLKTVNTGELFF.

This clonotype appeared many times. This chain uses TRBV7-8 with TRBJ2-1; 8 bases fit TRBD2. V dropped 4 bases and J dropped 2; count of bases not matched to a gene: 4. Per the germline V gene, CDR1 is SGHVS and CDR2 is FQNEAQ. This CDR3 spans 15 amino acids. The CDR3 nucleotides are TGTGCCAGCAGCTCCGGGACTAGGACCTACAATGAGCAGTTCTTC. As protein: CASSSGTRTYNEQFF.

This clonotype was seen at least ten times. The chain uses TRBV28 and TRBJ1-5, with D possibly being TRBD1 (6 bases). The CDR3 spans 16 residues. The germline V gene has CDR1 MDHEN and CDR2 SYDVKM. Trimming cost V 6 bases and J 3 bases, with 18 bases left between them. The CDR3 spells CASSTGRQGDNQPQHF. The CDR3 coding sequence is TGTGCCAGCAGCACAGGGCGGCAGGGAGACAATCAGCCCCAGCATTTT.

This clonotype was detected ten times or more. The rearrangement uses TRBV20-1 and TRBJ2-5, with 7 bases fitting TRBD1. Trimming took 5 bases from V and 3 from J; bases not matched to a gene: 9. The CDR3 spans 14 residues. CDR1 is DFQATT and CDR2 is SNEGSKA in the germline V gene (reference sequence). The CDR3 coding sequence is TGCAGTGCTGATGCCGGGACAGCAAAAGAGACCCAGTACTTC. Translated: CSADAGTAKETQYF.

This clonotype was seen many times. The J gene is TRBJ1-5, the V gene TRBV29-1, with TRBD1 matching 8 bases. V was pared by 0 bases and J by 7 bases, with 5 bases of the junction left unmatched. Germline V CDR1 and CDR2: SQVTM, ANQGSEA. The length of the CDR3 is 14 residues. The CDR3 loop reads CSVEDGQGGQPQHF. Here the CDR3 DNA reads TGCAGCGTTGAAGATGGACAGGGTGGACAGCCCCAGCATTTT.

At least ten counts were recorded for this clonotype. The chain employs TRBV24-1 and TRBJ2-1; D not certain. Between the trimmed V and J ends, which lost 3 bases and 4 bases, there was a span of 12 bases. The CDR3 runs to 15 residues. Germline CDR1 and CDR2: KGHDR and SFDVKD. The CDR3, as DNA: TGTGCCACCAGTGATGTAGACGGCGCGTACAATGAGCAGTTCTTC. Translated: CATSDVDGAYNEQFF.

This clonotype was recorded many times. The chain is built from TRBV29-1 and TRBJ1-3; TRBD1 matches at 8 bases. Trimming cost V 4 bases and J 8 bases; bases outside gene matches: 7. Germline assignment: CDR1 SQVTM and CDR2 ANQGSEA. The CDR3 contains 13 residues. The chain's CDR3 is CSVGVDRADTIYF. The CDR3 region has the DNA TGCAGCGTTGGGGTGGACAGGGCGGACACCATATATTTT.

This clonotype was observed at least ten times. V gene TRBV7-8 combines with J gene TRBJ1-5; the D gene is possibly TRBD1 (6 bases). The CDR3 runs 15 residues. Trimming cost V 2 bases and J 4 bases, with 12 bases left between them. Germline CDR1 SGHVS, CDR2 FQNEAQ. CDR3 amino acids: CASSLTGGGNQPQHF. The CDR3 region has the DNA TGTGCCAGCAGCTTAACGGGGGGCGGGAATCAGCCCCAGCATTTT.

This clonotype was recorded at least ten times. The rearrangement links TRBV5-1 to TRBJ2-2; weak D call: TRBD1 (5 bases). This CDR3 is 16 amino acids long. V gave up 2 bases and J gave up 0 bases, with 11 bases separating them. Germline V gene lookup returns CDR1 SGHRS and CDR2 YFSETQ. The CDR3 region has the DNA TGCGCCAGCAGCTTTGCGACAGCGACGAACACCGGGGAGCTGTTTTTT. Amino acid sequence: CASSFATATNTGELFF.

This clonotype showed up many times. The V and J genes are TRBV5-1 and TRBJ2-3, with 11 bases identical to TRBD2. V lost 4 bases to trimming and J lost 1 base; unmatched junction nucleotides: 8. The germline V gene has CDR1 SGHRS and CDR2 YFSETQ. The CDR3 consists of 17 residues. For the CDR3, the DNA is TGCGCCAGCAGCCCGCCGGGACTAGCGGACCGCACAGATACGCAGTATTTT. Protein: CASSPPGLADRTDTQYF.

This clonotype was picked up many times. CDR3 nucleotide sequence: TGTGCCAGCAGTTTACAAGAGGTGGCAGATACGCAGTATTTT. Translating gives CASSLQEVADTQYF. The V and J genes are TRBV12-3 or TRBV12-4 and TRBJ2-3; no clear D gene. This CDR3 comprises 14 residues. Trimming stripped 2 bases from V and 4 bases from J, with 10 bases between.

The table lists this clonotype with many counts. This sequence joins TRBV7-2 and TRBJ2-1; D possibly corresponds to TRBD2 (6 bases). Germline V lookup: CDR1 SGHTA, CDR2 FQGNSA. Deletions cut 5 bases from V and 3 bases from J, with 17 bases between. CDR3 length equals 16 residues. CDR3 region: CASSAGRGTIYNEQFF. The CDR3 DNA reads as TGTGCCAGCAGCGCCGGACGGGGGACGATCTACAATGAGCAGTTCTTC.